This T cell receptor (beta chain) appears in the sequencing data of a study of T cells in Graves' hyperthyroidism and ophthalmopathy. General study results and limits: Separation of ophthalmopathy from stable hyperthyroidism was achieved by a 13 V-J model.

The ends were cut back, 7 bases at V and 6 bases at J, with 13 bases in the middle. The CDR3 consists of 12 residues. CDR1 and CDR2 from the germline V gene are SGHVS and FQNEAQ. The sample holds many counts of this clonotype. Its target is unknown. Reasons for excluding patients were uncontrolled infection, other autoimmune disease, pregnancy or lactation. Amplified regions were TCR beta CDR3 sequences from RNA transcripts. TCR CDR3 underwent first-round RT-PCR with the HTBI primer set. TCRdb reprocessed the multiplex PCR reads via MiXCR and lists one record per CDR3 protein. The sample shows approximately 520,000 distinct CDR3 sequences, around 21% of them seen only once.

The V gene is TRBV7-8, the J gene TRBJ2-7, with D possibly TRBD1 on 5 matching bases. The specimen was blood. The receptor was isolated from a young man with Graves' hyperthyroidism. The DNA for the CDR3 is TGTGCCAGCAACGCCCCCCAGGGCGAGCAGTACTTC. This translates into CASNAPQGEQYF.